Detailed here is one TCR beta chain. Its cognate antigen is unknown. Purity of the CD4+ and CD8+ cells, isolated by positive magnetic bead selection, was checked by flow cytometry. Germline lookup yields CDR1 MGHRA and CDR2 YSYEKL. The CDR3 runs 15 residues. Trimming took 4 bases from V and 7 from J, leaving 16 bases between them. The method was immunoSEQ multiplex PCR; TCRdb's version includes in-frame clones alone and lacks a portion of them. Of approximately 12,000 clones detected, roughly 69% appear once; the ten largest clones hold around 10%. The sample originates from a study of somatic mutations in cytotoxic T cells in rheumatoid arthritis. Study-wide findings and caveats: Comparison of CD8+ T-cell clonality between rheumatoid arthritis patients and age-matched healthy controls yielded no significant difference.

The TCR sequence derives from a woman between 40 and 55 years old in good health. The genes are TRBV4-1 and TRBJ2-2; unclear D gene. The source material was CD8+ T cells sorted from blood. The CDR3 reads CASSLTSTEFGELFF. CDR3 bases: TGCGCCAGCAGCCTGACCTCGACCGAATTCGGGGAGCTGTTTTTT.